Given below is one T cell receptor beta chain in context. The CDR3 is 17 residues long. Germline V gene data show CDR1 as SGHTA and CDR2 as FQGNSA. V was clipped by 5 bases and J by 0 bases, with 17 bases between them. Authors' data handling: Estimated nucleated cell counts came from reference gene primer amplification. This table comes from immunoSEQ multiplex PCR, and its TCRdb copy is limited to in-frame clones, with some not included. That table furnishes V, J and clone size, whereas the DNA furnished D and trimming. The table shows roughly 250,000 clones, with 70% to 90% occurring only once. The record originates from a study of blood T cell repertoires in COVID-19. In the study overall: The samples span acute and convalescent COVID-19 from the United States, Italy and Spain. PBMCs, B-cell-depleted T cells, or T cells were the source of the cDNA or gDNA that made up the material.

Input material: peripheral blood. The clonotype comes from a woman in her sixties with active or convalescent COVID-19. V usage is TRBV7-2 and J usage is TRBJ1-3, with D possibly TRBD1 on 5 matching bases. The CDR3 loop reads CASSPYPRGGSGNTIYF. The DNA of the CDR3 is TGTGCCAGCAGCCCCTATCCACGGGGGGGCTCTGGAAACACCATATATTTT.